This record covers a single T cell receptor beta chain. Sequencing used immunoSEQ multiplex PCR; TCRdb keeps in-frame clones, though not all of them. The sample shows roughly 460,000 clones, around 89% of them seen only once. V dropped 2 bases and J dropped 0; count of bases not matched to a gene: 5. CDR3 length equals 17 residues. Germline-derived CDR1 and CDR2 are LNHNV and YYDKDF (reference sequence). Treatment meaning: about 20 received Ad26.COV2.S at low or high dose, single or two shots; about 5 received placebo; per-sample allocation not given. It was on day 63 after the first vaccine or placebo injection that samples were taken. This specimen belongs to a study of Ad26.COV2.S vaccination and SARS-CoV-2 variants.

V and J are TRBV15 and TRBJ2-1; TRBD2 aligns across 9 bases. This specimen consisted of peripheral blood, obtained in a trial of Ad26.COV2.S vaccine versus placebo. The TCR comes from a person aged 18-60 years who received the Ad26.COV2.S COVID-19 vaccine or a placebo. The CDR3 DNA is TGTGCCACCAGCAGATTTACACTAGCGGGCTCCTACAATGAGCAGTTCTTC. Its protein product is CATSRFTLAGSYNEQFF.